This T cell receptor (beta chain) stems from a study of cytomegalovirus exposure and HLA in healthy donors. The CDR3 consists of 14 residues. The V gene end was trimmed by 5 bases and the J gene end by 5 bases; junction bases not matched to a gene: 6. Germline-derived CDR1 and CDR2 are SEHNR and FQNEAQ (reference sequence). The PCR was carried out with 60 Vbeta primers and 13 Jbeta primers. Clones were sequenced by immunoSEQ multiplex PCR, and TCRdb holds only the in-frame ones, with some missing. This sample carries under 140,000 clones, under 85% of them seen once, and the ten largest clones take about 6.8%.

The chain couples TRBV7-9 to TRBJ1-1; TRBD1 aligns across 9 bases. This clonotype was sampled from a young man in good health and CMV-seropositive. The sequenced material came from PBMCs. The CDR3 DNA reads as TGTGCCAGCAGCAGCGACAGGGGGAAAACTGAAGCTTTCTTT. Encoded protein: CASSSDRGKTEAFF.